The entry below gives a single T cell receptor beta chain sequence along with its context. Its antigen remains unidentified. The gene names here belong to mouse. Sequencing ends 1 residue short of the CDR3 end; the germline J gene provides the rest. This record belongs to a study of tissue T cells after allogeneic stem cell transplantation. General study points: Motif-based clustering found tissue-specific repertoire signatures shared across patients, though few clones were shared.

The protocol was immunoSEQ multiplex PCR, while the TCRdb copy is restricted to in-frame clones and leaves out a portion. The profile covers about 8,200 clones, with 45% appearing a single time and approximately 2% taken by the ten largest. J lost 2 bases, V lost 4 bases, and 3 bases had no gene match. CDR3 length: 14 amino acids. Germline CDR1 is SNHLY and CDR2 is FYNGKV (reference sequence). Time point meaning: mouse harvest day 7 after allogeneic transplant. The graft held 10^6 splenic CD5+ T cells and 10^7 T-cell-depleted bone marrow cells. Tissues came from B6→BALB/c major-mismatch GVHD mice at day 7 or 14.

Source material: skin. The chain has TRBV3 and TRBJ2-4, with 7 bases aligning to TRBD2. The sequence was collected from a female BALB/c mouse given C57BL/6 T cells with graft-versus-host disease after an allogeneic hematopoietic cell transplant. The part of the CDR3 DNA that was read is TGTGCCAGCAGCTCCGGGACTGTTCAAAACACCTTGTAC. It specifies CASSSGTVQNTLY. The whole CDR3 region reads CASSSGTVQNTLYF.